These 6 T cell receptor beta chains share one sample of origin, sequenced in a study of vaccination effects on CD4 cells after COVID-19 (dated by TCRdb to about 2022). After around 10 days of culture, CD4+ T cells were isolated with the EasySep CD4+ T cell isolation kit. Receptor libraries were prepared by the immunoSEQ multiplex PCR assay. TCRdb limited this immuneACCESS table to in-frame rearrangements with V and J called. A share of clones is missing; checked studies link under half to unresolved V genes, and the rest is unexplained. The sample profile shows about 38,000 clones; 82% of them were found once. The top ten clones comprise about 2.8% of the sample. Their cognate antigens are unknown. The sample in question was CD4+ T cells from PBMCs cultured without peptide, obtained before COVID-19 vaccination. The receptors here all came from a human donor who received a COVID-19 vaccine.

The chain has TRBV18 and TRBJ2-7; no firm D call. The length of the CDR3 is 13 residues. Trimming took off 6 bases at V and 0 bases at J, with 9 bases between the two ends. Germline lookup yields CDR1 KGHSH and CDR2 LQKENI. CDR3: CASSRGDSYEQYV. The CDR3 DNA reads as TGTGCCAGCTCTCGTGGGGACTCCTACGAGCAGTACGTC.

This chain uses TRBV19 with TRBJ1-2, with TRBD1 identical over 9 bases. This CDR3 contains 14 residues. The J segment lost 5 bases and the V segment lost 4 bases, leaving 5 bases of the junction unmatched. CDR1 and CDR2 (germline): LNHDA, SQIVND (reference sequence). The CDR3 DNA follows: TGTGCCAGTAGTAACCTGGACAGGGGATATGGCTACACCTTC. Residues: CASSNLDRGYGYTF.

The V and J genes are TRBV7-9 and TRBJ1-2, with 7 nucleotides matching TRBD1. Germline CDR1 is SEHNR and CDR2 is FQNEAQ (reference sequence). V gave up 6 bases and J gave up 8 bases; unmatched junction bases: 12. CDR3 length equals 14 residues. CDR3 region: CASRTQYRGGGYTF. The DNA of the CDR3 is TGTGCCAGCAGGACCCAATACAGGGGAGGCGGCTACACCTTC.

This chain joins TRBV6-4 and TRBJ1-5; the D is unclear. Trimming shortened V by 2 bases and J by 4 bases, and 12 bases separated the two germline ends. The V gene's germline CDR1 is MRHNA and CDR2 SNTAGT. The CDR3 has 15 residues. CDR3 in amino acids: CASSDATTWNQPQHF. The CDR3 DNA follows: TGTGCCAGCAGTGACGCGACGACCTGGAATCAGCCCCAGCATTTT.

The V call is TRBV6-4, the J call TRBJ2-5; the D gene is possibly TRBD2 (6 bases). Germline V gives CDR1 MRHNA, CDR2 SNTAGT. V was pared by 6 bases and J by 5 bases, with 13 bases between. The CDR3 runs 13 residues. The CDR3 loop is CASSSGLTETQYF. The CDR3 DNA sequence: TGTGCCAGCAGCTCGGGACTCACGGAGACCCAGTACTTC.

This rearrangement joins TRBV7-8 to TRBJ2-5; possibly TRBD1 or TRBD2 for D (5 bases each). The CDR3 contains 15 residues. Trimming took 2 bases from V and 5 from J, leaving 15 bases between them. Germline V CDR1 and CDR2: SGHVS, FQNEAQ. CDR3 nucleotide sequence: TGTGCCAGCAGCTTATTTGGGGGAGCCGGGGAGACCCAGTACTTC. Its protein product is CASSLFGGAGETQYF.